There are many counts of the clone carrying this TCR beta chain. What it recognizes is unknown. This sample is drawn from a study of tumor and adjacent non-tumor tissue in lung cancer. Overall study context: The cohort had 12 to 13 adenocarcinoma, 2 squamous cell and 1 small cell patients. The patients, around 9 men and 5 women, were 31 to 76 with stage I to III disease. Each sample yielded roughly 4.2 million productive TCRbeta reads on average.

Germline V CDR1 and CDR2: LGHNA, YSLEER. This CDR3 is 15 amino acids long. The germline V and J ends were trimmed by 0 bases and 0 bases, with 8 bases remaining between them. The library came from three nested PCR rounds adapted from ARM-PCR protocols. Each CDR3 protein is one row after TCRdb ran MiXCR on the multiplex PCR reads. The sample has about 200,000 distinct CDR3 sequences; about 76% are singletons. This sample's RNA came from whole unsorted tissue. General study findings and limits: Significantly higher TCR diversity was found in tumor than normal lung.

The material sequenced was lung tumor tissue. V and J are TRBV4-3 and TRBJ1-1, with TRBD1 as a possible D gene (5 bases). This sequence originates from a man in his 60s with non-small cell lung cancer. The CDR3 bases are TGCGCCAGCAGCCAAGAGGGGCTACTGAACACTGAAGCTTTCTTT. This codes for CASSQEGLLNTEAFF.